The count of the clone carrying this T cell receptor (beta chain) is one. The sample comes from a study of T cell changes during pregnancy in multiple sclerosis. Sequencing used immunoSEQ multiplex PCR; TCRdb keeps in-frame clones, though not all of them. The sample lists about 38,000 clones, around 87% seen once, with approximately 0.5% in the top ten. V lost 6 bases to trimming and J lost 1 base; unmatched junction nucleotides: 8. The CDR3 spans 15 residues. Germline V gene data show CDR1 as MDHEN and CDR2 as SYDVKM. This chain joins TRBV28 and TRBJ1-1; 7 bases agree with TRBD1. The specimen comprised CD4+ T cells from peripheral blood mononuclear cells, sampled in the second trimester of pregnancy. The TCR originated in a female donor with multiple sclerosis, enrolled in a pregnancy study. CDR3 amino acids: CASSIRQGWNTEAFF. The CDR3 DNA follows: TGTGCCAGCAGCATCAGACAGGGCTGGAACACTGAAGCTTTCTTT.